Described below is a single T cell receptor (beta chain) sequence and its context. What it binds is unknown. Germline CDR1 is SGHRS and CDR2 is YFSETQ. J gave up 1 base and V 5 bases, and 8 bases lay outside the gene matches. The CDR3 loop spans 16 amino acids. The PCR had 60 Vbeta and 13 Jbeta primers. The protocol was immunoSEQ multiplex PCR, while the TCRdb copy is restricted to in-frame clones and leaves out a portion. The sample records 65,000 to 95,000 clones, roughly 79% being singletons. The data were obtained in a study of cytomegalovirus exposure and HLA in healthy donors. Study at large: Drawn from HLA-typed donors, approximately 86 million unique TCRs were held in an early data release.

Notes on the study in general: The authors later found HLA-associated TCR beta chains more clonally expanded than equally common others. Earlier results showed most TCR beta V segments being productive about 87% or about 30% of the time. Most sequenced TCRs were rare (though some public TCRs occurred in many donors).

The chain has TRBV5-1 and TRBJ2-1, with TRBD2 matching over 8 bases. Sequenced: PBMCs. This TCR was sampled from a male donor in good health and CMV-seropositive. The chain's CDR3 is CASSRQAGVSYNEQFF. CDR3 nucleotides: TGCGCCAGCAGTCGTCAAGCGGGAGTATCCTACAATGAGCAGTTCTTC.